This is a list of T cell receptor beta chains from one sample in a study of control samples from healthy donors and cancer patients. Sequencing was performed with immunoSEQ multiplex PCR; in TCRdb, only in-frame clones are kept and a portion is missing. The sample carries around 150,000 clones, about nine tenths recorded once. Source material: blood. These receptors all come from a man aged 30-40 years in good health. The CDR3 runs from the conserved cysteine through the conserved F or W. The D gene is left open where the match is weak. Not all rows give a size; the values are once, few, many and, for expanded clones, a class.

j_call	clone_size	v_call	d_call	cdr3_length	cdr3_nt	cdr3_aa
TRBJ2-3	NA	TRBV30	NA	13	TGTGCCTGGAGTACAGGTCGGACAGATACGCAGTATTTT	CAWSTGRTDTQYF
TRBJ1-5	NA	TRBV20-1	NA	14	TGCAGTGCTAGTGGTGGGGGAAGCAATCAGCCCCAGCATTTT	CSASGGGSNQPQHF
TRBJ2-5	once	TRBV14	NA	14	TGTGCCAGCAGCTATCTAAGGTCACAAGAGACCCAGTACTTC	CASSYLRSQETQYF
TRBJ2-7	NA	TRBV4-3	TRBD1	15	TGCGCCAGCAGCCGAGCCAGGGGGCGCGTTTACGAGCAGTACTTC	CASSRARGRVYEQYF
TRBJ2-3	once	TRBV5-1	TRBD1	16	TGCGCCAGCAGCTTTTTCCTACAGGGGATCACAGATACGCAGTATTTT	CASSFFLQGITDTQYF
TRBJ2-7	NA	TRBV6-4	NA	14	TGTGCCAGCAGCCCCTCGGGAGAGTATCACGAGCAGTACTTC	CASSPSGEYHEQYF
TRBJ2-3	few	TRBV7-3	TRBD1	16	TGTGCCAGCAGCCCAACGGGACAGATCCGCACAGATACGCAGTATTTT	CASSPTGQIRTDTQYF
TRBJ2-5	once	TRBV7-9	NA	15	TGTGCCAGCAGCTCCTGGACTGTTTCTGGAGAGACCCAGTACTTC	CASSSWTVSGETQYF
TRBJ1-1	NA	TRBV9	NA	15	TGTGCCAGCAGCGTAGAGGGCGCCCCGAACACTGAAGCTTTCTTT	CASSVEGAPNTEAFF
TRBJ2-7	NA	TRBV2	TRBD1	14	TGTGCCAGCAGGATGACAGGGACGATCTACGAGCAGTACTTC	CASRMTGTIYEQYF
TRBJ2-5	NA	TRBV20-1	TRBD1	11	TGCAGCGGGACAGGGTGGGAGACCCAGTACTTC	CSGTGWETQYF
TRBJ2-7	NA	TRBV27	NA	16	TGTGCCAGCAGTTTAATTGGGCAGGGAAACCCCTACGAGCAGTACTTC	CASSLIGQGNPYEQYF
TRBJ1-6	few	TRBV27	NA	15	TGTGCCAGCAGTTTGTTGGGAGGCCGGAATTCACCCCTCCACTTT	CASSLLGGRNSPLHF
TRBJ2-7	NA	TRBV18	TRBD1	15	TGTGCCAGCTCAAGACCGGACAGGGGAAGCTACGAGCAGTACTTC	CASSRPDRGSYEQYF
TRBJ2-7	NA	TRBV25-1	NA	12	TGTGCCAGCGGGGGAGGAATCTACGAGCAGTACTTC	CASGGGIYEQYF
TRBJ1-2	NA	TRBV5-6	NA	13	TGTGCCAGCAGCTTGGATCAGGGTGATGGCTACACCTTC	CASSLDQGDGYTF
TRBJ2-1	NA	TRBV7-8	NA	17	TGTGCCAGCAGCTTAACAGCAGTGGGGGGCATAGCTGGCGAGCAGTTCTTC	CASSLTAVGGIAGEQFF
TRBJ2-7	NA	TRBV6-5	TRBD1	13	TGTGCCAGCAGAAATGGACAGGTCTACGAGCAGTACTTC	CASRNGQVYEQYF
TRBJ2-2	NA	TRBV7-9	TRBD2	15	TGTGCCAGAACGGGGAGCGGGGGGAACACCGGGGAGCTGTTTTTT	CARTGSGGNTGELFF
TRBJ1-2	NA	TRBV11-2	NA	16	TGTGCCAGCAGCTTAGATCAACCCCGCGCTAACTATGGCTACACCTTC	CASSLDQPRANYGYTF
TRBJ2-1	NA	TRBV7-9	NA	13	TGTGCCAGCAGCTTAGTTGAGAACAATGAGCAGTTCTTC	CASSLVENNEQFF
TRBJ2-3	NA	TRBV7-6	NA	15	TGTGCCAGCAGCTTATCCCCGGGGGGCACAGATACGCAGTATTTT	CASSLSPGGTDTQYF
TRBJ1-2	NA	TRBV2	TRBD1	17	TGTGCCAGCAGCGAGAATCCGGGACAGGGGGCAAGGTATGGCTACACCTTC	CASSENPGQGARYGYTF
TRBJ1-4	NA	TRBV6-2/TRBV6-3	NA	16	TGTGCCAGCAGTTCCCCCGCAGGCGAAACCTTGGGAAAACTGTTTTTT	CASSSPAGETLGKLFF
TRBJ2-7	few	TRBV7-7	NA	15	TGTGCTAGCAGCTTAGATGTGGGTCCCGCCTACGAGCAGTACTTC	CASSLDVGPAYEQYF
TRBJ1-2	NA	TRBV7-3	NA	14	TGTGCCAGCAGCACAGGGAATACCAACTATGGCTACACCTTC	CASSTGNTNYGYTF
TRBJ1-1	NA	TRBV5-4	NA	15	TGTGCCAGCAGCCTAGACCCTAAGGCTAACACTGAAGCTTTCTTT	CASSLDPKANTEAFF
TRBJ2-7	NA	TRBV30	TRBD2	13	TGTGCCTGGAGGCTAGCGGGAGTCTACGAGCAGTACTTC	CAWRLAGVYEQYF
TRBJ1-6	NA	TRBV9	TRBD1	15	TGTGCCAGCAGCGTTTCCGGGACAGTAAATTCACCCCTCCACTTT	CASSVSGTVNSPLHF
TRBJ1-1	NA	TRBV6-2/TRBV6-3	NA	17	TGTGCCAGCAGTTACGGGGCAGGGTTACGGGAGAACACTGAAGCTTTCTTT	CASSYGAGLRENTEAFF
TRBJ2-7	NA	TRBV6-2/TRBV6-3	NA	16	TGTGCCAGCAGTTATTACCTCGGGGGGCGCTCCTACGAGCAGTACTTC	CASSYYLGGRSYEQYF
TRBJ2-7	NA	TRBV4-3	TRBD2	16	TGCGCCAGCAGCCAAGAAACCCCGGGGGGGCCGAACGAGCAGTACTTC	CASSQETPGGPNEQYF
TRBJ1-5	NA	TRBV7-9	NA	12	TGTGCCAGCAGCCCGGACGATCAGCCCCAGCATTTT	CASSPDDQPQHF
TRBJ2-5	once	TRBV9	TRBD1	16	TGTGCCAGCAGCGTAGGTGAGGACAGGGTTAAAGAGACCCAGTACTTC	CASSVGEDRVKETQYF